This T cell receptor beta chain was documented in a study of radiotherapy plus CTLA-4 blockade in lung cancer. Study information: Overall, less than 20% of patients showed an objective response, while about 30% attained disease control.

A remark on this clone: Its matching antigen is unknown.

It was focal radiation plus CTLA-4 blockade with ipilimumab that patients with chemo-refractory metastatic non-small-cell lung cancer received. Trimming cost V 7 bases and J 2 bases; bases outside gene matches: 17. Germline lookup yields CDR1 SGHDT and CDR2 YYEEEE. The CDR3 is made up of 18 amino acids. Clones were read by immunoSEQ multiplex PCR, and TCRdb kept only the in-frame ones, dropping some. Of 60,000 to 75,000 clones detected, roughly 76% appear once; the ten largest clones hold 16%. Broader study findings: In blood, after radiotherapy plus ipilimumab, tumor-derived TCR clones expanded. Reported findings show early blood T cell clone dynamics, with interferon-beta, best predicted response.

This receptor was taken from a human donor with non-small cell lung cancer whose response to radiotherapy plus ipilimumab could not be evaluated. Some clones in this sample may be carry-over from other donors' samples. This rearrangement joins TRBV5-6 to TRBJ1-3; 8 bases align to TRBD1. Material: peripheral blood, obtained from a patient treated with radiotherapy plus ipilimumab. DNA for the CDR3: TGTGCCAGCTTCAGTGGATTCAGGGGGCCCTTAACTGGAAACACCATATATTTT. It encodes CASFSGFRGPLTGNTIYF. The complete variable domain, with remaining parts taken from reference TRBV5-6 and TRBJ1-3, reads DAGVTQSPTHLIKTRGQQVTLRCSPKSGHDTVSWYQQALGQGPQFIFQYYEEEERQRGNFPDRFSGHQFPNYSSELNVNALLLGDSALYLCASFSGFRGPLTGNTIYFGEGSWLTVV.